This paragraph covers one T cell receptor (beta chain) sequence. The source of the sample is a study of CD4+ T cells in melanoma. The CDR3 consists of 14 residues. From germline, CDR1 is SGHRS and CDR2 YFSETQ. The V gene lost 3 bases and the J gene lost 1 base, with 7 bases spanning the gap. This table comes from immunoSEQ multiplex PCR, and its TCRdb copy is limited to in-frame clones, with some not included. The sample has approximately 11,000 clones, roughly 66% seen once; the top ten hold approximately 13%. The sequencing sample was made of cells from a culture (not recorded whether cultured in vitro). The TCR was taken from a human donor with melanoma. The chain has TRBV5-1 and TRBJ2-2, with unresolved D. The CDR3 coding sequence is TGCGCCAGCAGCTCCGACGGGAACACCGGGGAGCTGTTTTTT. This encodes CASSSDGNTGELFF.